This TCR beta chain appears in the sequencing data of a study of CD8+ T cells in alopecia areata. Study information: Treated patients swallowed 5 to 10 mg of oral tofacitinib twice daily. General study results and limits: Mouse data revealed clearer TCR sharing than patient data did, a gap possibly tied to HLA.

CDR1 and CDR2 (germline): MGHDK, SYGVNS. Trimming pared 4 bases from V and 4 bases from J, leaving 10 bases between. This CDR3 has 13 residues. After isolation, RNA underwent reverse transcription to generate cDNA as the sequencing template. Sequencing was performed with immunoSEQ multiplex PCR; in TCRdb, only in-frame clones are kept and a portion is missing. The repertoire holds under 200,000 clones, with under 70% as singletons. Note on this clone: The antigen remains undetermined.

Treatment specified: oral pan-JAK inhibitor, 5-10 mg twice daily. Source: CD4+ T cells sorted from blood, taken at week 4, from a patient treated with tofacitinib. This chain links TRBV25-1 with TRBJ2-5; a weak D match, TRBD2 (6 bases). This clonotype was obtained from a human donor with alopecia areata. The CDR3 sequence: CASSARGGETQYF. Here the CDR3 DNA reads TGTGCCAGCAGTGCGCGGGGTGGAGAGACCCAGTACTTC.